This T cell receptor (beta chain) was retrieved from a study of shared clonotypes between healthy human individuals. General study results and limits: Shared clonotypes across all four donors exceeded non-shared ones in generation probability. Researchers sampled only blood; tissue repertoires likely differ. What naive subsets generally showed was a larger estimated richness than memory subsets showed.

For this clone: Its antigen remains unknown.

This table comes from immunoSEQ multiplex PCR, and its TCRdb copy is limited to in-frame clones, with some not included. The table shows 2 million to 3 million clones, with 93% occurring only once. V gave up 4 bases and J gave up 5 bases; unmatched junction bases: 15. Germline V CDR1 and CDR2: SGHKS, YYEKEE (reference sequence). This CDR3 has 18 residues. The sequence was obtained from a man younger than 30 in good health. Some clones in this sample may be carry-over from other donors' samples. J is TRBJ2-5 and V is TRBV5-5, with 12 positions matching TRBD2. Sequenced sample: naive CD4+ T cells from PBMCs. The subset denotes: CD45RA+ positively selected. CDR3 nucleotides: TGTGCCAGCAGCGGGGGGCTAGCGGGAGGGCCCTCGGGTGAGACCCAGTACTTC. Translating gives CASSGGLAGGPSGETQYF.